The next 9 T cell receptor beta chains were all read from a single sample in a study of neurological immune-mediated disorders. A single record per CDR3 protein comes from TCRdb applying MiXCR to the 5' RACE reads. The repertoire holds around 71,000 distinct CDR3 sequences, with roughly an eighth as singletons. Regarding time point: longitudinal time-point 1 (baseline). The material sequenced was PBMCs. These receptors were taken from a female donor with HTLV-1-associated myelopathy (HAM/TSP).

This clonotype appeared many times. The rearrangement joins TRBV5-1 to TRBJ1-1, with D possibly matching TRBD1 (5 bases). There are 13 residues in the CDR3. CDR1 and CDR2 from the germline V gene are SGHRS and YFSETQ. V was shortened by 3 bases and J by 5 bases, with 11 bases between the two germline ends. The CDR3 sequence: CASSWGEGTEAFF. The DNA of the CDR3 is TGCGCCAGCAGCTGGGGGGAGGGGACTGAAGCTTTCTTT.

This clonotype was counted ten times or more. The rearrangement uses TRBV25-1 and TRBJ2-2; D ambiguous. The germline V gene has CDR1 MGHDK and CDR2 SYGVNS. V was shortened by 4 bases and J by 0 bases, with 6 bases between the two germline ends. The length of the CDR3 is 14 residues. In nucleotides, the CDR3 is TGTGCCAGCAGTGCGTTTTCGAACACCGGGGAGCTGTTTTTT. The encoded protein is CASSAFSNTGELFF.

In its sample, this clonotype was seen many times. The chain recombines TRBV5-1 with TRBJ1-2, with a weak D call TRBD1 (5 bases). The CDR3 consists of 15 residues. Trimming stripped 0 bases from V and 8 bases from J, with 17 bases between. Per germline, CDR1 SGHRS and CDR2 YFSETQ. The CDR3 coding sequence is TGCGCCAGCAGCTTGGCCGTCGGGGGAATGAGAGGCTACACCTTC. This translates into CASSLAVGGMRGYTF.

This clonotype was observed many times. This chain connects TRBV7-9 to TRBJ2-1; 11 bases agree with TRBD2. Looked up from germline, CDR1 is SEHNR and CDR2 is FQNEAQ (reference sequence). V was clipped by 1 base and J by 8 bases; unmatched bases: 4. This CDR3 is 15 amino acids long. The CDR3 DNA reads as TGTGCCAGCAGCTTAGTTTTGGGACTAGCGGATGAGCAGTTCTTC. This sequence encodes CASSLVLGLADEQFF.

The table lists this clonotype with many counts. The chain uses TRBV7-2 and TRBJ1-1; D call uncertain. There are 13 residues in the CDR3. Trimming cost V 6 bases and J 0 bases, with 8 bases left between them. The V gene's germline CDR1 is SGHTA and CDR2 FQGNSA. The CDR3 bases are TGTGCCAGCAGTATACAACTGAACACTGAAGCTTTCTTT. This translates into CASSIQLNTEAFF.

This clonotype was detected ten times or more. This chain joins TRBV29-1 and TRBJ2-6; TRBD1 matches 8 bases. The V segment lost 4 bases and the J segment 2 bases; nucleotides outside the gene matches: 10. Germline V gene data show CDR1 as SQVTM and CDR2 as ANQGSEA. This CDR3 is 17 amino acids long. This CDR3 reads CSVVGQGGVAGANVLTF. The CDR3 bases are TGCAGCGTTGTAGGACAGGGAGGAGTTGCTGGGGCCAACGTCCTGACTTTC.

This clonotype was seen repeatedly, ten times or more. This CDR3 reads CASSRQGENTEAFF. The CDR3 nucleotides read TGTGCCAGCAGTAGACAGGGCGAGAACACTGAAGCTTTCTTT. This chain uses TRBV12-3 or TRBV12-4 with TRBJ1-1; TRBD1 matches at 7 bases. The CDR3 has 14 residues. Losses at the gene ends were 5 bases for V and 1 base for J; bases not matched to a gene: 4.

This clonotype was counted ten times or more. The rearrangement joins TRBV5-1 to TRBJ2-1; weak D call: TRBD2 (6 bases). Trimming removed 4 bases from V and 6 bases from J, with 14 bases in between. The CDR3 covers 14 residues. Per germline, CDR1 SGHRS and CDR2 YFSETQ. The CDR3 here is CASSPGDTLNEQFF. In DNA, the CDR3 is TGCGCCAGCAGCCCGGGGGATACCCTCAATGAGCAGTTCTTC.

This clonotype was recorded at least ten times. Written as DNA, the CDR3 is TGTGCCAGCAGTTTAACCGGGACAGAGAACACTGAAGCTTTCTTT. Translating gives CASSLTGTENTEAFF. The chain links TRBV6-6 to TRBJ1-1, with 7 bases identical to TRBD1. This CDR3 has 15 residues. Trimming removed 4 bases from V and 1 base from J; junction bases left unmatched: 6. Germline V gives CDR1 MNHNY, CDR2 SVGAGI (reference sequence).